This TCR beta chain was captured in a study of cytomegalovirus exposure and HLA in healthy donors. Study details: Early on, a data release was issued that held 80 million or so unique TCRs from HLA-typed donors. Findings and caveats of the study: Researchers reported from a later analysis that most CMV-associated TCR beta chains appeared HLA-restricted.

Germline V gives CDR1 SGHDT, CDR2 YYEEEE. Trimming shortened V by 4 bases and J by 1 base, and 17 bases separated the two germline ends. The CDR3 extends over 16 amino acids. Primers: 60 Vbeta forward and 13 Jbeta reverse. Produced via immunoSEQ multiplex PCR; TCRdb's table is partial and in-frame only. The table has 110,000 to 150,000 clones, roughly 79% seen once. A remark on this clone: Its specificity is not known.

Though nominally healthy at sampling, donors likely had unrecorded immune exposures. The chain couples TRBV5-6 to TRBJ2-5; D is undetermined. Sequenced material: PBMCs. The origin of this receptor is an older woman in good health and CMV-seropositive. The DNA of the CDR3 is TGTGCCAGCAGCGCCCCGACTTTTAGAGCCCAAGAGACCCAGTACTTC. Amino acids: CASSAPTFRAQETQYF.